This T cell receptor (beta chain) is drawn from a study of lymphopenia after photon versus proton radiotherapy. After removal of 6 bases from V and 5 bases from J, the junction contained 13 bases not matched to a gene. This CDR3 spans 15 amino acids. CDR1 and CDR2 (germline): SQVTM, ANQGSEA. Generated by immunoSEQ multiplex PCR, the TCRdb table keeps only in-frame clones and is missing some. Counted here are some 30,000 clones, 85% to 95% occurring once; the ten biggest clones make up under 0.9%. The TCR originated in a woman in her fifties or sixties with cholangiocarcinoma. The sample was peripheral blood, taken from a patient treated with photon-based radiotherapy. V and J are TRBV29-1 and TRBJ2-5; the match to TRBD1 covers 9 bases. This CDR3 reads CSVPYRGQRMETQYF. In DNA form, the CDR3 reads TGCAGCGTGCCATACAGGGGGCAGAGGATGGAGACCCAGTACTTC.